The 6 T cell receptor beta chains presented below share a single source sample, sequenced in a study of T-cell reconstitution after alpha-beta-depleted transplantation in children listed by TCRdb under 2016. Library prep was done by PCR. Sequenced using an Illumina HiSeq 2500. TCR libraries were prepared with molecular barcoding, using unique molecular identifiers to normalize TCRbeta repertoire quantification. TCRdb reanalyzed the raw reads on its own, using fastp at Q25 for trimming and MiXCR for clone calling, and kept in-frame beta chains. Here each entry gathers all rows of one CDR3 protein and keeps the most common genes and DNA. For this sample the table gives about 360,000 distinct CDR3 sequences, of which roughly 13% were detected only once. The ten top clones hold around 4.1% of the sample. Here the sequenced sample was PBMCs, taken from the stem cell graft. These receptors were taken from a human donor who donated a stem cell graft to a child with Fanconi anemia.

This clonotype has just a few counts. This chain uses TRBV19 with TRBJ2-1, with no clear D. The germline CDR1 and CDR2 sequences are LNHDA and SQIVND (reference sequence). V lost 11 bases, J lost 0 bases, and 14 bases lay in between. This CDR3 region has 14 residues. CDR3 nucleotides: TGTGCCGCCCGTGCCAGGAGCTCCTACAATGAGCAGTTCTTC. The encoded protein is CAARARSSYNEQFF.

There are a few counts of this clonotype. The chain employs TRBV2 and TRBJ2-3, with D maybe TRBD1 (5 bases). V was cut by 5 bases and J by 3 bases, with 12 bases left in between. CDR1 is SNHLY, CDR2 FYNNEI, per germline. The CDR3 contains 14 residues. The CDR3 coding sequence is TGTGCCAGCAGTCGACAGACGGAGACAGATACGCAGTATTTT. This encodes CASSRQTETDTQYF. The full variable domain, in which reference TRBV2 and TRBJ2-3 provide the parts outside the CDR3, is EPEVTQTPSHQVTQMGQEVILRCVPISNHLYFYWYRQILGQKVEFLVSFYNNEISEKSEIFDDQFSVERPDGSNFTLKIRSTKLEDSAMYFCASSRQTETDTQYFGPGTRLTVL.

There are a few counts of this clonotype. This chain connects TRBV20-1 to TRBJ2-2; 8 nucleotides line up with TRBD1. Germline values: CDR1 DFQATT, CDR2 SNEGSKA (reference sequence). The V and J ends lost 5 bases and 7 bases, in that order; junction bases with no gene match: 6. The CDR3 runs 13 residues. CDR3 in DNA: TGCAGTGCTGGCTCAGGGGGCCACGGGGAGCTGTTTTTT. This sequence encodes CSAGSGGHGELFF.

This clonotype showed up just a few times. The chain joins TRBV15 to TRBJ2-5; 8 bases align to TRBD1. V shed 0 bases, J shed 1 base, and the junction held 4 bases outside the gene matches. CDR1 is LNHNV, CDR2 YYDKDF, per germline (reference sequence). This CDR3 has 16 amino acids. CDR3 protein: CATSREVTGGQETQYF. In DNA, the CDR3 is TGTGCCACCAGCAGAGAAGTCACAGGGGGCCAAGAGACCCAGTACTTC.

This clonotype was counted many times. CDR3 region: CSARAEGRQYGYTF. CDR3 sequence (DNA): TGCAGTGCTAGGGCGGAGGGGCGCCAGTACGGCTACACCTTC. The chain links TRBV20-1 to TRBJ1-2; tentatively, D is TRBD1 (5 bases). CDR1 is DFQATT, CDR2 SNEGSKA, per germline (reference sequence). Trimming took off 3 bases at V and 8 bases at J, with 19 bases between the two ends. There are 14 residues in the CDR3.

This clonotype appeared many times. V gene TRBV5-1 combines with J gene TRBJ1-5; the match to TRBD1 covers 8 bases. This CDR3 has 15 residues. V lost 0 bases and J lost 3; bases outside the gene matches: 2. CDR1 and CDR2 from the germline V gene are SGHRS and YFSETQ. The CDR3 spells CASSLGDRPNQPQHF. CDR3 bases: TGCGCCAGCAGCTTGGGGGACAGGCCCAATCAGCCCCAGCATTTT.